This TCR beta chain appears in the sequencing data of a study of vaccination and CD4 T cells after COVID-19. An Oncomine TCR Beta short-read assay was used to sequence the DNA from cultured CD4+ T cells. One entry per CDR3 protein results from TCRdb running MiXCR on the PCR reads. The sample has about 4,500 distinct CDR3 sequences, 48% seen once. V dropped 5 bases and J dropped 7 bases, with 11 bases sitting between them. Germline V gene data show CDR1 as SGHTA and CDR2 as FQGNSA. This CDR3 comprises 13 residues. The treatment denotes: roughly ten-day PBMC culture with coronavirus spike peptide pools or control peptides (ViraFEST assay). About this clonotype itself: Its antigen is unidentified.

The source is a human donor who had recovered from COVID-19. Sequencing was performed on CD4+ T cells from blood, cultured in vitro. This chain uses TRBV7-2 with TRBJ1-4; tentatively, D is TRBD1 (6 bases). The CDR3 spells CASSRTDGEKLFF. In nucleotides, the CDR3 is TGTGCCAGCAGCAGGACAGATGGTGAAAAACTGTTTTTT.